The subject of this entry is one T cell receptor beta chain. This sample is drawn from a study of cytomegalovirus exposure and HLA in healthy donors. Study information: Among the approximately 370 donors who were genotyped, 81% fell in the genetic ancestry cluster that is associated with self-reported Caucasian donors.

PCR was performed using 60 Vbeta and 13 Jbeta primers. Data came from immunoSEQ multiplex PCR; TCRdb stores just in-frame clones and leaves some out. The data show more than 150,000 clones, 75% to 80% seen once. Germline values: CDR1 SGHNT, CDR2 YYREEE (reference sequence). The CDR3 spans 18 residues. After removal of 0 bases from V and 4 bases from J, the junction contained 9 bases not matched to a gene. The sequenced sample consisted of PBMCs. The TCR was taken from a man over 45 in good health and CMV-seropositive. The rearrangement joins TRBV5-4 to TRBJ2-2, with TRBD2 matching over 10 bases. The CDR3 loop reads CASSLEGLAGVGTGELFF. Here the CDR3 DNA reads TGTGCCAGCAGCTTGGAAGGTCTAGCGGGGGTCGGCACCGGGGAGCTGTTTTTT.